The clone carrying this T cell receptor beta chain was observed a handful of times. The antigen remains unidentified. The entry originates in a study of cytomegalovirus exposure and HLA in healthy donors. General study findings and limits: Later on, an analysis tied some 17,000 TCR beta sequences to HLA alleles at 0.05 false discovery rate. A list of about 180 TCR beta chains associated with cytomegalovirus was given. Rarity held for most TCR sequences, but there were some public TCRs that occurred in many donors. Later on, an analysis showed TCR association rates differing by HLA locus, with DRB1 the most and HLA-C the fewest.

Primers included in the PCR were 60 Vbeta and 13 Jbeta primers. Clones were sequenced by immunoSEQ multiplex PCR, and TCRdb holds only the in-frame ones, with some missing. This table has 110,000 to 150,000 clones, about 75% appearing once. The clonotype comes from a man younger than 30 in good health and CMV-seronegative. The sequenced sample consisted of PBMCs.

In DNA, the CDR3 is TGTGCCAGCAGTTCCTCCCCTAGAGCTGGCAATCAGCCCCAGCATTTT. Translating gives CASSSSPRAGNQPQHF. This chain links TRBV28 with TRBJ1-5; the D is unclear. V lost 4 bases to trimming and J lost 2 bases, with 15 bases between them. This CDR3 has 16 amino acids. Per germline, CDR1 MDHEN and CDR2 SYDVKM.